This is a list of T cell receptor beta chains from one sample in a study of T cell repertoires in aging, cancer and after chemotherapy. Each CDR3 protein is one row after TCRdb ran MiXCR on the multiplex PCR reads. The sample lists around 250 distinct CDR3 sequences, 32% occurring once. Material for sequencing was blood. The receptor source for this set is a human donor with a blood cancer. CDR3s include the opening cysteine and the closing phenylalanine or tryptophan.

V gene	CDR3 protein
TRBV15	CATSRDRDSNEKLFF
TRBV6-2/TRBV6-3	CASSSQDYPGYF
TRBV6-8	CASSYSCGLKGPPNTGELFF
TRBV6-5	CASNLTGPLTEAFF
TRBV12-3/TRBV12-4	CASSRGLAGEYETQYF
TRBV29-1	CSVYHSTYEQYF
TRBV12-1	CASSFDTDTQYF
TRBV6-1	CASSEAGGRAIYNEQFF
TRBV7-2	CASSLASDSNQPQHF
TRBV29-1	CSVDGWDETHYF
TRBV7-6	CASSSGTRENTGELFF
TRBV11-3	CASSMDGNNEQFF
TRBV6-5	CASSYSGMTYNEQFF
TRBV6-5	CVSSEASMGSNQPQHF
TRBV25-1	CASSLTGHEKLFF
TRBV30	CAWSEGNHQPQHF
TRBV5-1	CASRSGLSSYNEQFF